This T cell receptor beta chain was recovered during a study of OX40 agonist ivuxolimab in advanced cancers. Study as a whole: Patients in dose escalation had liver, melanoma, kidney or head and neck cancers. Findings of the study overall: The mean number of expanded clones was higher in CD8+ T cells than in CD4+.

TCRdb's table, derived via immunoSEQ multiplex PCR, lists solely in-frame clones and lacks some. The sample has around 56,000 clones, about 85% seen once. Points on this clone: Its antigen remains unidentified.

Trimming removed 6 bases from V and 0 bases from J; junction bases left unmatched: 4. CDR1 is SNHLY and CDR2 is FYNNEI in the germline V gene. CDR3 length: 15 residues. This TCR was recovered from an adult with an advanced solid tumor such as melanoma, head and neck, liver or kidney cancer. Specimen: CD4+ or CD8+ T cells sorted from blood, collected in a trial of the OX40 agonist ivuxolimab. The chain couples TRBV2 to TRBJ2-2; 7 bases fit TRBD1. DNA of the CDR3: TGTGCCAGCAGGGCCGACAGGGCGAACACCGGGGAGCTGTTTTTT. Translation: CASRADRANTGELFF. Combining the CDR3 with reference TRBV2 and TRBJ2-2 gives the whole variable domain EPEVTQTPSHQVTQMGQEVILRCVPISNHLYFYWYRQILGQKVEFLVSFYNNEISEKSEIFDDQFSVERPDGSNFTLKIRSTKLEDSAMYFCASRADRANTGELFFGEGSRLTVL.